These 3 T cell receptor beta chains originate from one sample sequenced in a study of radiotherapy plus CTLA-4 blockade in lung cancer. Measured with immunoSEQ multiplex PCR; TCRdb has only the in-frame clones, and not every one. This table holds around 99,000 clones, around 88% found once. Sequenced material: peripheral blood, taken from a patient treated with radiotherapy plus ipilimumab. Receptors originate from a human donor with non-small cell lung cancer that progressed on radiotherapy plus ipilimumab.

The V and J genes are TRBV5-4 and TRBJ2-3; 7 bases are shared with TRBD2. Trimming at V came to 5 bases and at J to 7 bases, leaving 7 bases not matched to a gene. CDR1 and CDR2 from the germline V gene are SGHNT and YYREEE (reference sequence). The CDR3 runs 13 residues. CDR3 sequence reads: CASSPQTSHTQYF. The DNA for the CDR3 is TGTGCCAGCAGTCCCCAGACTAGCCATACGCAGTATTTT.

This chain connects TRBV29-1 to TRBJ2-7; 12 bases are shared with TRBD2. The CDR3 sequence is 13 residues long. The germline gives CDR1 SQVTM, CDR2 ANQGSEA. V lost 4 bases, J lost 7 bases, and 5 bases stayed unmatched. CDR3: CSVGLAGEGEQYF. The CDR3 DNA is TGCAGCGTTGGACTAGCGGGAGAGGGGGAGCAGTACTTC.

The chain has TRBV25-1 and TRBJ2-1, with 9 bases aligning to TRBD2. Per germline, CDR1 MGHDK and CDR2 SYGVNS. J gave up 2 bases and V 7 bases, and 12 bases lay outside the gene matches. The CDR3 has 17 residues. The DNA for the CDR3 is TGTGCCAGCAACCCGTCAGGCGGGAGGGACCCCTACAATGAGCAGTTCTTC. Translated: CASNPSGGRDPYNEQFF.